The sequence of this TCR beta chain was determined in a study of shared clonotypes between healthy human individuals. As concerns this clone: A read error may account for a junction end that differs from germline.

The CDR3 spans 16 residues. In germline, CDR1 is MGHRA, CDR2 YSYEKL. Only in-frame clones appear in the TCRdb table, and some are missing; sequencing was by immunoSEQ multiplex PCR. The sample consists of about 2.5 million clones, around 90% of them appearing once. The TCR sequence derives from a man younger than 35 in good health. Some clones in this sample may be carry-over from other donors' samples. The J gene is TRBJ2-1, the V gene TRBV4-1; unclear D gene. The sequencing input was naive CD4+ T cells from PBMCs. The subset is: CD45RA+ positively selected. For the CDR3, the DNA is TGCGCCAGCAGGCAAGAAATCCAGCCTAGCTACAATGAGCAGTTCTTC. Encoded protein: CASRQEIQPSYNEQFF.